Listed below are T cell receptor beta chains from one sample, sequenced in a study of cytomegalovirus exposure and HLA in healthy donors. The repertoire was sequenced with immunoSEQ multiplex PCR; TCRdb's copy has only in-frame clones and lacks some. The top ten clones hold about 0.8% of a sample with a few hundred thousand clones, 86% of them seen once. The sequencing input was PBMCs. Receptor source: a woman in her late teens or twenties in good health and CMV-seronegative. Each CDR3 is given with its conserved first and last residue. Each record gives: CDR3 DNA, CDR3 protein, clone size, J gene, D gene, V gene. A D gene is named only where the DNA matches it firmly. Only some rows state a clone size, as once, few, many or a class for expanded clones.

DNA: TGTGCCAGCAGTCCGGATCTGGGGGGGGGAGCCAACACTGAAGCTTTCTTT; CDR3: CASSPDLGGGANTEAFF; size: .; J: TRBJ1-1; D: .; V: TRBV28
DNA: TGTGCCACCAGCTTTCAATTAGCGGGAGTCTGGGAGGCGGCCAAAAACATTCAGTACTTC; CDR3: CATSFQLAGVWEAAKNIQYF; size: .; J: TRBJ2-4; D: TRBD2; V: TRBV15
DNA: TGTGCCAGCACTCTTCAGGGAACCCTCAATGAGCAGTTCTTC; CDR3: CASTLQGTLNEQFF; size: .; J: TRBJ2-1; D: .; V: TRBV6-6
DNA: TGTGCCAGCAGCTTTGACAGGGGTGGCTACACCTTC; CDR3: CASSFDRGGYTF; size: .; J: TRBJ1-2; D: TRBD1; V: TRBV6-6
DNA: TGCAGTGCACAAAACAGGGCGGAGTACTTC; CDR3: CSAQNRAEYF; size: .; J: TRBJ2-7; D: .; V: TRBV20-1
DNA: TGTGCCTGGAGTGTAGTAACCAGGGGTACGCAGTATTTT; CDR3: CAWSVVTRGTQYF; size: .; J: TRBJ2-3; D: .; V: TRBV30
DNA: TGTGCCAGCGCCCGACAGGGCGTTTTGACTGAAGCTTTCTTT; CDR3: CASARQGVLTEAFF; size: .; J: TRBJ1-1; D: TRBD1; V: TRBV5-6
DNA: TGTGCCAGCAGCGGGGGACAGGGTAATCAGCCCCAGCATTTT; CDR3: CASSGGQGNQPQHF; size: few; J: TRBJ1-5; D: TRBD1; V: TRBV9
DNA: TGTGCCAGTAGTGACAGCGCAACTAATGAAAAACTGTTTTTT; CDR3: CASSDSATNEKLFF; size: .; J: TRBJ1-4; D: .; V: TRBV19
DNA: TGTGCCAGCAGTTTATCCCCCTTACTAGCGGGAGTCTCAGATACGCAGTATTTT; CDR3: CASSLSPLLAGVSDTQYF; size: .; J: TRBJ2-3; D: TRBD2; V: TRBV27
DNA: TGTGCCAGCGTACCGGGAGGCAGCGGGAGGCCCGAGATGGAGCAGTACTTC; CDR3: CASVPGGSGRPEMEQYF; size: once; J: TRBJ2-7; D: TRBD2; V: TRBV5-6
DNA: TGTGCCAGCAGTGAAAGCTTCATGAACACTGAAGCTTTCTTT; CDR3: CASSESFMNTEAFF; size: .; J: TRBJ1-1; D: .; V: TRBV25-1
DNA: TGTGCCAGCAGTAGATCCCCGGACTTCTCAAACGAGCAGTACTTC; CDR3: CASSRSPDFSNEQYF; size: once; J: TRBJ2-7; D: .; V: TRBV7-9
DNA: TGTGCCAGTAGTGGGGTAGCGGGGGTCAATGAGCAGTTCTTC; CDR3: CASSGVAGVNEQFF; size: .; J: TRBJ2-1; D: TRBD2; V: TRBV19
DNA: TGCGCCAGCAGCCAAGGACAGATATACTACGAGCAGTACTTC; CDR3: CASSQGQIYYEQYF; size: .; J: TRBJ2-7; D: .; V: TRBV4-1
DNA: TGTGCCAGCAGCCCGTATCTAGCGAATGAGCAGTTCTTC; CDR3: CASSPYLANEQFF; size: .; J: TRBJ2-1; D: .; V: TRBV7-2
DNA: TGCGCCAGCAGCTCTACCTACGAGCAGTACTTC; CDR3: CASSSTYEQYF; size: few; J: TRBJ2-7; D: .; V: TRBV5-1
DNA: TGTGCCAGCAACCCCCCGGACAGGGGTGAGCAGTACTTC; CDR3: CASNPPDRGEQYF; size: .; J: TRBJ2-7; D: TRBD1; V: TRBV28
DNA: TGTGCCAGCAGCGTAGGGGAAGGGGGGAACACTGAAGCTTTCTTT; CDR3: CASSVGEGGNTEAFF; size: .; J: TRBJ1-1; D: .; V: TRBV9
DNA: TGTGCCAGCAGCCCCCCTCTGGAGGGGGGCTACACCTTC; CDR3: CASSPPLEGGYTF; size: .; J: TRBJ1-2; D: .; V: TRBV7-2
DNA: TGTGCCAGCAGGAAGGGGGAGCAGTACTTC; CDR3: CASRKGEQYF; size: .; J: TRBJ2-7; D: .; V: TRBV11-2
DNA: TGTGCCATCAGTGACTCCGGACTAGCGGGAGCGGGAGAGCAGTACTTC; CDR3: CAISDSGLAGAGEQYF; size: .; J: TRBJ2-7; D: TRBD2; V: TRBV10-3
DNA: TGTGCCAGTAGCCGTGGAGGGATGTACTCCTACAATGAGCAGTTCTTC; CDR3: CASSRGGMYSYNEQFF; size: .; J: TRBJ2-1; D: .; V: TRBV19
DNA: TGTGCCAGCAGCTTGTCGGGTGGGACTGAAGCTTTCTTT; CDR3: CASSLSGGTEAFF; size: .; J: TRBJ1-1; D: .; V: TRBV7-9
DNA: TGTGCCAGCAGTTACTCGGGACAAAGCACAGATACGCAGTATTTT; CDR3: CASSYSGQSTDTQYF; size: .; J: TRBJ2-3; D: .; V: TRBV6-6
DNA: TGTGCCACCAGCAGAGATAGGGGACTAGCGGGGTACGAGCAGTACTTC; CDR3: CATSRDRGLAGYEQYF; size: .; J: TRBJ2-7; D: TRBD2; V: TRBV15
DNA: TGTGCCAGCAGCCAAGGTCCTAGCGGCGCCTACGAGCAGTACTTC; CDR3: CASSQGPSGAYEQYF; size: .; J: TRBJ2-7; D: TRBD2; V: TRBV14
DNA: TGTGCCAGCAGCCGGGACTATGAGCAGTTCTTC; CDR3: CASSRDYEQFF; size: .; J: TRBJ2-1; D: .; V: TRBV13
DNA: TGTGCCAGCAGCTTTGTCCAGAACACTGAAGCTTTCTTT; CDR3: CASSFVQNTEAFF; size: .; J: TRBJ1-1; D: .; V: TRBV13
DNA: TGTGCCAGCAGCCCCCGAGGTTTTGGCTCCTACAATGAGCAGTTCTTC; CDR3: CASSPRGFGSYNEQFF; size: .; J: TRBJ2-1; D: .; V: TRBV11-3
DNA: TGCGCCAGCAGCCAATCTCGACAGGGGGCCAATGGCTACACCTTC; CDR3: CASSQSRQGANGYTF; size: .; J: TRBJ1-2; D: TRBD1; V: TRBV4-3
DNA: TGTGCCAGCAGCGAGAGACAGGGGGTCTACAATGAGCAGTTCTTC; CDR3: CASSERQGVYNEQFF; size: .; J: TRBJ2-1; D: TRBD1; V: TRBV9
DNA: TGTGCCTGGAGCCTGAGCTTCGGAGGGGGCGAAGCTTTCTTT; CDR3: CAWSLSFGGGEAFF; size: once; J: TRBJ1-1; D: TRBD1; V: TRBV30
DNA: TGCGCCAGCAGCCAACCGGGACAGGGCCAAGAGACCCAGTACTTC; CDR3: CASSQPGQGQETQYF; size: .; J: TRBJ2-5; D: TRBD1; V: TRBV4-1
DNA: TGTGCCAGCAGTTTCTCGGGACAGAGCCAGCAGTACTTC; CDR3: CASSFSGQSQQYF; size: .; J: TRBJ2-7; D: TRBD1; V: TRBV6-6
DNA: TGTGCCAGCAGTTCACTGACAGGGAGGACTGAAGCTTTCTTT; CDR3: CASSSLTGRTEAFF; size: .; J: TRBJ1-1; D: TRBD1; V: TRBV27
DNA: TGTGCCAGCAGTTTATGGCAGGGAACCACCGGGGAGCTGTTTTTT; CDR3: CASSLWQGTTGELFF; size: .; J: TRBJ2-2; D: .; V: TRBV28
DNA: TGTGCCAGCAGTGAAGTGGGCTCGGACTATGGCTACACCTTC; CDR3: CASSEVGSDYGYTF; size: once; J: TRBJ1-2; D: .; V: TRBV6-1
DNA: TGTGCCAGCAGCTTGGCGGGAGTAGACGAGCAGTACTTC; CDR3: CASSLAGVDEQYF; size: .; J: TRBJ2-7; D: TRBD2; V: TRBV28
DNA: TGTGCCAGCAGCTTTATCGCTGAAGCTTTCTTT; CDR3: CASSFIAEAFF; size: once; J: TRBJ1-1; D: .; V: TRBV5-6
DNA: TGTGCCAGCAGTGATTTCAGAAACACCATATATTTT; CDR3: CASSDFRNTIYF; size: .; J: TRBJ1-3; D: .; V: TRBV6-1
DNA: TGTGCCAGCAGCATACGCGGGTCGGGCGGGTACTTC; CDR3: CASSIRGSGGYF; size: .; J: TRBJ2-7; D: .; V: TRBV28
DNA: TGTGCCAGCCGGGGTAACCGTGACAGGGAGAAGGCCAAAAACATTCAGTACTTC; CDR3: CASRGNRDREKAKNIQYF; size: .; J: TRBJ2-4; D: TRBD1; V: TRBV7-9
DNA: TGTGCCAGCAGCTCGCCAGGGAGCGGGAGAGCGGATACGCAGTATTTT; CDR3: CASSSPGSGRADTQYF; size: .; J: TRBJ2-3; D: TRBD2; V: TRBV5-6
DNA: TGTGCCAGAAGCCCAGTTATAGGGAGAGGCTACACCTTC; CDR3: CARSPVIGRGYTF; size: .; J: TRBJ1-2; D: .; V: TRBV5-3
DNA: TGTGCCAGCAGCTCTGATCTAGCGGGAGGGCCCTACGAGCAGTACTTC; CDR3: CASSSDLAGGPYEQYF; size: few; J: TRBJ2-7; D: TRBD2; V: TRBV7-6
DNA: TGTGCCAGCATTGCGGCCGGGTTTGAAGCTTTCTTT; CDR3: CASIAAGFEAFF; size: .; J: TRBJ1-1; D: .; V: TRBV28
DNA: TGTGCCACCAGCAGAGATCCCGGGTTTGGCTACGAGCAGTACTTC; CDR3: CATSRDPGFGYEQYF; size: .; J: TRBJ2-7; D: .; V: TRBV15
DNA: TGTGCCAGCAGCTTTTGGGCACAAAACTATGGCTACACCTTC; CDR3: CASSFWAQNYGYTF; size: .; J: TRBJ1-2; D: .; V: TRBV5-6
DNA: TGTGCCAGCAGCCGAAATCCTAGCGACGCGTCTTCGAGAGATACGCAGTATTTT; CDR3: CASSRNPSDASSRDTQYF; size: .; J: TRBJ2-3; D: .; V: TRBV7-9
DNA: TGTGCCAGCAGCCCTGAAGACAGGGGCTACGCCTACGAGCAGTACTTC; CDR3: CASSPEDRGYAYEQYF; size: .; J: TRBJ2-7; D: TRBD1; V: TRBV7-3
DNA: TGTGCCAGCAGCGTAGGATGGGGCGGGAGTGGGGACAATGAGCAGTTCTTC; CDR3: CASSVGWGGSGDNEQFF; size: once; J: TRBJ2-1; D: TRBD2; V: TRBV9
DNA: TGTGCCACTACTCAGGACAGGCCGCCCGTGGCCCAGCATTTT; CDR3: CATTQDRPPVAQHF; size: .; J: TRBJ1-5; D: TRBD1; V: TRBV19